This T cell receptor beta chain was documented in a study of T-cell memory formation after mild COVID-19 listed by TCRdb under 2021. Background for the entire study: Most TCR sequence clusters were specific to one of the two donors. The cohort comprised two young, previously healthy adult volunteers, one female and one male. In a couple of donors, T-cell clones that expanded and contracted after mild COVID-19 were tracked by sequencing TCRalpha and TCRbeta repertoires over time. Overall study outcomes, separate from this receptor: SARS-CoV-2 specificity of the second-wave clones peaking on day 37 was not confirmed. Some responding clones were detected in pre-infection memory, suggesting pre-existing cross-reactive memory T cells joined the SARS-CoV-2 response. Contracting CD4+ clones appeared mostly in the CM and EM memory subsets, whereas CD8+ clones were enriched in EMRA. Only two mild cases were covered in the study, and larger cohorts including severe cases with pre-infection samples were considered necessary. Balanced CD4/CD8 phenotypes were observed for clones contracting from day 15 to 85, whereas a bias towards CD4+ was observed for a second wave of clones expanding from day 15 to 37.

Reads for this sample came from an Illumina NovaSeq 6000. cDNA libraries for TCRalpha and TCRbeta were prepared by 5'RACE using constant-segment primers, with sample barcodes and unique molecular identifiers added. RNA was extracted from every sample with Trizol reagent. Libraries were amplified in two PCR steps, with a second sample barcode and Illumina TruSeq adapters added in the second step. Libraries were sequenced on an Illumina NovaSeq with 2 x 150 bp paired-end reads. From the authors' description of their analysis: The reads were demultiplexed and collapsed into UMI-guided consensus sequences using migec v1.2.7. Using mixcr v2.1.11, UMI consensuses were aligned to TRA and TRB V and J templates and then assembled into clonotypes. A clonotype was counted as expanded or contracted only if both edgeR and NoisET called the change significant, with noise models trained on biological replicates. For edgeR calls, the thresholds were a false discovery rate-adjusted p below 0.01 and a log2 fold-change of 1. As an exploratory analysis of dynamics, max-normalized trajectories of the 1000 most abundant clonotypes were examined with PCA combined with hierarchical clustering. Separately sequenced CD4+ and CD8+ repertoires were used to assign a CD4 or CD8 phenotype to each responding clone. TCRdb reanalyzed the raw reads on its own, using fastp at Q25 for trimming and MiXCR for clone calling, and kept in-frame beta chains. When rows share a CDR3 protein, they turn into one entry using the most common DNA and genes. The V and J calls, along with clone size, are taken from TCRdb and not from the paper's own processing. This sample comprises approximately 450,000 distinct CDR3 sequences, about 20% of them detected only once. The ten largest make up about 12% of the sample.

As concerns this clonotype: Which antigen it targets is not known. Qualities for individual bases were not recorded, and no much larger clone is one base off.

Unmatched junction bases come to 5, with V trimmed by 0 bases and J by 8 bases. Reading from cysteine to phenylalanine, the CDR3 counts 15 amino acids. The kept DNA is CDR3 alone, 45 bases in frame from the first base. Sequences SGDLS (CDR1) and YYNGEE (CDR2) are obtained from the germline V gene. Ficoll-Paque density gradient centrifugation was used to isolate PBMCs. This TCR was sampled from an adult woman who had mild COVID-19 (a few samples of this study predate the infection). The sample titles of this study are shuffled in the database, so cell type and time point are left out; the donor was told from shared clones. The V gene is TRBV9 and the J gene is TRBJ1-6, and TRBD1 matches 7 of the central bases. The sample consisted of PBMCs or a T cell subset sorted from them (not recorded which). The DNA is as follows: TGTGCCAGCAGCGTAGATCCAGGGGGTGATTCACCCCTCCACTTT. Its protein is CASSVDPGGDSPLHF. With all but the CDR3 taken from the reference TRBV9 and TRBJ1-6 genes, the full variable domain is: DSGVTQTPKHLITATGQRVTLRCSPRSGDLSVYWYQQSLDQGLQFLIQYYNGEERAKGNILERFSAQQFPDLHSELNLSSLELGDSALYFCASSVDPGGDSPLHFGNGTRLTVT.